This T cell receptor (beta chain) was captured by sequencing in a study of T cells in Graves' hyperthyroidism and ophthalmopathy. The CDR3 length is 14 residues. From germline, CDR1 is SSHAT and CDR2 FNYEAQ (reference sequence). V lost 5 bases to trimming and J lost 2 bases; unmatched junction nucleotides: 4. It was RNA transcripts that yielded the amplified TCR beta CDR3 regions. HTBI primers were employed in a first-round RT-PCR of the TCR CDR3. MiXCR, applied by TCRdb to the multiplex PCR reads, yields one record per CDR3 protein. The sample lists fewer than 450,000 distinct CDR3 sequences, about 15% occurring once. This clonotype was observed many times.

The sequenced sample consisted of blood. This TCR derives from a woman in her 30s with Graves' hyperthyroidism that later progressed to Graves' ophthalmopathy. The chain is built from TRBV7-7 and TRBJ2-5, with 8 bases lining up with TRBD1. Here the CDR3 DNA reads TGTGCCAGCAGCCCTTACAGGGGGCAAGAGACCCAGTACTTC. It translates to CASSPYRGQETQYF.